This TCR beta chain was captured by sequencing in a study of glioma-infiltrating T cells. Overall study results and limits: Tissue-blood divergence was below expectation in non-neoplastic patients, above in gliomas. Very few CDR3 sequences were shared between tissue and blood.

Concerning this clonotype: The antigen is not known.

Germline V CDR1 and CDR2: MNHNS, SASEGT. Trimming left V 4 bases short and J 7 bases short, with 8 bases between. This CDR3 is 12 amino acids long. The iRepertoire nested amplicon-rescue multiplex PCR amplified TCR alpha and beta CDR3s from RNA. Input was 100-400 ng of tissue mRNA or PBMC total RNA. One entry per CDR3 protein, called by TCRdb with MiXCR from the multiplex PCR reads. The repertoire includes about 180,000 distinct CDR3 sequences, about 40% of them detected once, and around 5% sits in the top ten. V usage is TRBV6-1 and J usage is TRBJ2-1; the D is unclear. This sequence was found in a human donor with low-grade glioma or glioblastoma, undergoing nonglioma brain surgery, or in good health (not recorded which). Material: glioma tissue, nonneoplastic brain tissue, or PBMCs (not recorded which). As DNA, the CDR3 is TGTGCCAGCAGTGCCCTAGGGAATGAGCAGTTCTTC. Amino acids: CASSALGNEQFF.